The 8 T cell receptor beta chains in this list originate from one sample, sequenced in a study of radiotherapy plus CTLA-4 blockade in lung cancer. This table comes from immunoSEQ multiplex PCR, and its TCRdb copy is limited to in-frame clones, with some not included. The profile shows about 23,000 clones, 71% of them singletons. The material was peripheral blood, obtained from a patient treated with radiotherapy plus ipilimumab. The receptors originated from a human donor with non-small cell lung cancer whose response to radiotherapy plus ipilimumab could not be evaluated.

This clone has just a few counts. The rearrangement uses TRBV28 and TRBJ2-7; 7 bases line up with TRBD1. V lost 5 bases to trimming and J lost 6 bases; unmatched junction nucleotides: 10. Germline V gene sequence: CDR1 MDHEN, CDR2 SYDVKM. The CDR3 has 14 residues. CDR3 sequence: CASSGTVLPGEQYF. The CDR3 DNA is TGTGCCAGCAGTGGGACAGTTCTGCCTGGCGAGCAGTACTTC.

This sequence joins TRBV5-4 and TRBJ2-1; 15 bases agree with TRBD2. CDR3 length: 17 amino acids. Losses at the gene ends were 4 bases for V and 7 bases for J; bases not matched to a gene: 9. Germline V gene sequence: CDR1 SGHNT, CDR2 YYREEE (reference sequence). CDR3 sequence reads: CASSPGLAGGPGNEQFF. The CDR3 DNA sequence: TGTGCCAGCAGCCCAGGACTAGCGGGAGGGCCGGGTAATGAGCAGTTCTTC. The full variable domain, its missing parts supplied by reference TRBV5-4 and TRBJ2-1, is ETGVTQSPTHLIKTRGQQVTLRCSSQSGHNTVSWYQQALGQGPQFIFQYYREEENGRGNFPPRFSGLQFPNYSSELNVNALELDDSALYLCASSPGLAGGPGNEQFFGPGTRLTVL.

The rearrangement joins TRBV5-8 to TRBJ2-3, with no clear D. Deletions cut 1 base from V and 2 bases from J, with 8 bases between. This CDR3 is 14 amino acids long. Per the germline V gene, CDR1 is SGHTS and CDR2 is YDEGEE. CDR3 in amino acids: CASSLNTPTDTQYF. CDR3 bases: TGTGCCAGCAGCTTGAACACCCCCACAGATACGCAGTATTTT.

The chain recombines TRBV2 with TRBJ1-1; a weak D match, TRBD1 (5 bases). Germline V gives CDR1 SNHLY, CDR2 FYNNEI. The CDR3 consists of 14 residues. V was clipped by 10 bases and J by 3 bases, with 18 bases between them. The CDR3 here is CAIGPEGGDTEAFF. In nucleotides, the CDR3 is TGTGCCATAGGCCCTGAGGGAGGGGACACTGAAGCTTTCTTT.

This clone was detected only a few times. The V gene is TRBV6-6, the J gene TRBJ1-3; unclear D gene. CDR1 MNHNY and CDR2 SVGAGI come from the germline V gene (reference sequence). The CDR3 length is 16 residues. V lost 2 bases, J lost 0 bases, and 11 bases lay in between. The CDR3 DNA is TGTGCCAGCAGTTACGACGAGGTGACCTCTGGAAACACCATATATTTT. It codes for CASSYDEVTSGNTIYF.

This chain joins TRBV7-2 and TRBJ2-7; D unclear. The CDR3 covers 12 residues. The ends were cut back, 5 bases at V and 3 bases at J, with 8 bases in the middle. From germline, CDR1 is SGHTA and CDR2 FQGNSA. CDR3 region: CASSLYGYEQYF. CDR3 DNA sequence: TGTGCCAGCAGCCTATACGGCTACGAGCAGTACTTC.

The CDR3 DNA is TGCGCCAGCAGCGGGAACAGGGGGTCTAACTATGGCTACACCTTC. Amino acids: CASSGNRGSNYGYTF. V and J are TRBV5-1 and TRBJ1-2; TRBD1 aligns across 8 bases. This CDR3 is built from 15 residues. The V segment lost 4 bases and the J segment 0 bases; nucleotides outside the gene matches: 5. Germline CDR1 and CDR2: SGHRS and YFSETQ.

In this sample, this clone turned up a few times. V and J are TRBV27 and TRBJ2-1, with 8 bases fitting TRBD2. From germline, CDR1 is MNHEY and CDR2 SMNVEV (reference sequence). The CDR3 is made up of 14 amino acids. V shed 6 bases, J shed 5 bases, and the junction held 6 bases outside the gene matches. The DNA of the CDR3 is TGTGCCAGCAGCATAGCGGGACGGAACAATGAGCAGTTCTTC. Translation gives CASSIAGRNNEQFF.